A single sample is the source of the 28 T cell receptor beta chains below, sequenced in a study of low-dose radiotherapy and immunotherapy resistance in tumors. Primers targeting TRAV and TRBV primed first-strand cDNA, covering alpha and beta chains. Amplification of TCRs used a constant-region primer and V-primer adapter for around 19 PCR cycles. A single record per CDR3 protein comes from TCRdb applying MiXCR to the reads. This sample has around 90,000 distinct CDR3 sequences, with around 18% found just once. This sample's time point: before trial treatment. The sample in question was PBMCs, obtained before treatment. The receptors stem from a male donor with prostate cancer.

This clonotype was observed many times. V and J are TRBV14 and TRBJ1-2; TRBD1 might be the D (5 bases). The ends were cut back, 1 base at V and 7 bases at J, with 10 bases in the middle. The germline V gene encodes CDR1 SGHDN and CDR2 FVKESK. This CDR3 has 13 residues. Here the CDR3 DNA reads TGTGCCAGCAGCCAAGGACAGAAGTTTGGCTACACCTTC. Protein product: CASSQGQKFGYTF.

With regard to this clonotype: This probably arose from a read error, given a far larger clone one base away. The chain is built from TRBV6-1 and TRBJ2-5; D is unresolved. The CDR3 length is 14 residues. V dropped 5 bases and J dropped 4 bases, with 14 bases sitting between them. The germline gives CDR1 MNHNS, CDR2 SASEGT. The CDR3 loop is CASSYLAVRETQYF. The CDR3 DNA reads TGTGCCAGCAGTTACCTGGCAGTTCGAGAGACCCAGTACTTC.

This clonotype was detected many times. The CDR3 DNA reads as TGTGCCATCAGTGAGACACAGGGTATTGGCTACACCTTC. As protein: CAISETQGIGYTF. The rearrangement uses TRBV10-3 and TRBJ1-2; possible D gene TRBD1, 6 bases. The germline V gene has CDR1 ENHRY and CDR2 SYGVKD. This CDR3 contains 13 residues. The germline V and J ends were trimmed by 2 bases and 7 bases, with 11 bases remaining between them.

In this sample, this clonotype turned up many times. The chain combines TRBV6-5 with TRBJ2-5; 10 bases map to TRBD2. The CDR3 loop spans 19 amino acids. Germline CDR1 is MNHEY and CDR2 is SVGAGI. Trimming cost V 6 bases and J 3 bases; bases outside gene matches: 19. The CDR3 DNA follows: TGTGCCAGCAGCCCCTGGGGGAGGACTAGCGGTAATAAAGAAGAGACCCAGTACTTC. This gives the protein CASSPWGRTSGNKEETQYF.

This clonotype appeared many times. This rearrangement joins TRBV29-1 to TRBJ2-2; 8 bases line up with TRBD2. V trimming: 4 bases; J trimming: 6 bases; junction bases outside the gene matches: 4. CDR1 is SQVTM, CDR2 ANQGSEA, per germline. The CDR3 is 13 residues long. CDR3 loop: CSVARTSPGELFF. DNA of the CDR3: TGCAGCGTTGCCAGGACTAGCCCCGGGGAGCTGTTTTTT.

The table lists this clonotype with a few counts. The chain links TRBV20-1 to TRBJ1-1; D unresolved. The CDR3 totals 13 residues. The germline V and J ends were trimmed by 2 bases and 1 base, with 8 bases remaining between them. Per the germline V gene, CDR1 is DFQATT and CDR2 is SNEGSKA (reference sequence). The CDR3 loop reads CSARKTGNTEAFF. CDR3 nucleotides: TGCAGTGCTAGAAAGACGGGGAACACTGAAGCTTTCTTT.

At least ten counts were recorded for this clonotype. This chain uses TRBV20-1 with TRBJ2-1; 15 nucleotides line up with TRBD2. This CDR3 contains 18 residues. After removal of 1 base from V and 3 bases from J, the junction contained 7 bases not matched to a gene. CDR1 DFQATT and CDR2 SNEGSKA come from the germline V gene (reference sequence). In DNA, the CDR3 is TGCAGTGCTAGAGCCCTAGGGACTAGCGGGGGGAGCTACAATGAGCAGTTCTTC. Residues: CSARALGTSGGSYNEQFF.

The chain employs TRBV19 and TRBJ1-5; D possibly corresponds to TRBD1 (6 bases). CDR1 is LNHDA and CDR2 is SQIVND in the germline V gene (reference sequence). The CDR3 contains 13 residues. Trimming stripped 10 bases from V and 7 bases from J, with 17 bases between. For the CDR3, the DNA is TGTGCCACCAATAGGGGGTACAACCAGCCCCAGCATTTT. Amino acids: CATNRGYNQPQHF.

The table lists this clonotype with a few counts. This may be a read error: a much more frequent sequence differs by one nucleotide. The gene calls are TRBV19 and TRBJ1-1; D perhaps matches TRBD1 (6 bases). The V gene's germline CDR1 is LNHDA and CDR2 SQIVND (reference sequence). The CDR3 consists of 15 residues. The CDR3 sequence is CTSSINAGVGTEAFF. In nucleotides, the CDR3 is TGTACCAGTAGTATAAACGCAGGGGTCGGCACTGAAGCTTTCTTT.

This clonotype was observed at least ten times. V usage is TRBV12-3 or TRBV12-4 and J usage is TRBJ1-5; TRBD1 is a possible D gene (6 bases). Trimming removed 6 bases at V and 1 base at J, with 19 bases between. The CDR3 runs to 17 residues. The CDR3 region is CASSDVGGGISNQPQHF. In DNA form, the CDR3 reads TGTGCCAGCAGCGACGTGGGGGGCGGTATAAGCAATCAGCCCCAGCATTTT.

The chain links TRBV10-2 to TRBJ2-1, with D maybe TRBD2 (5 bases). V was trimmed by 5 bases and J by 0 bases, leaving 8 bases between them. From germline, CDR1 is WSHSY and CDR2 SAAADI. This CDR3 is built from 14 residues. The DNA of the CDR3 is TGCGCCAGCAGTCGACGGGGCTCCTACAATGAGCAGTTCTTC. The encoded protein is CASSRRGSYNEQFF.

In the case of this clonotype: A much larger clonotype is one base distant, so this may be a read error. The chain recombines TRBV4-1 with TRBJ2-5; D unclear. V was cut by 2 bases and J by 11 bases, with 18 bases left in between. This CDR3 comprises 14 residues. Germline V gene lookup returns CDR1 MGHRA and CDR2 YSYEKL. Written as DNA, the CDR3 is TGCGCCAGCAGCCAACTTCTGGATTACAATGAGCAGTACTTC. Translated, it gives CASSQLLDYNEQYF.

This chain joins TRBV28 and TRBJ1-5, with D possibly being TRBD1 (6 bases). This CDR3 region has 18 residues. The germline gives CDR1 MDHEN, CDR2 SYDVKM. Trimming shortened V by 6 bases and J by 0 bases, and 21 bases separated the two germline ends. CDR3 in amino acids: CASSKRHRAGYSNQPQHF. Written as DNA, the CDR3 is TGTGCCAGCAGCAAACGCCACAGGGCGGGTTATAGCAATCAGCCCCAGCATTTT.

This chain uses TRBV24-1 with TRBJ2-1; D is uncertain. Per germline, CDR1 KGHDR and CDR2 SFDVKD. The CDR3 runs 14 residues. Trimming stripped 3 bases from V and 0 bases from J, with 5 bases between. CDR3 coding DNA: TGTGCCACCAGTGATAGGAGCTCCTACAATGAGCAGTTCTTC. It yields the protein CATSDRSSYNEQFF.

The sample holds many counts of this clonotype. The genes are TRBV7-8 and TRBJ2-3, with TRBD2 identical over 8 bases. The J segment lost 2 bases and the V segment lost 7 bases, leaving 8 bases of the junction unmatched. The V gene's germline CDR1 is SGHVS and CDR2 FQNEAQ. The CDR3 is 15 amino acids. CDR3 bases: TGTGCCAGCATCATTCTAGCGGGCTACACAGATACGCAGTATTTT. Protein product: CASIILAGYTDTQYF. Full variable domain (remainder filled in from reference TRBV7-8 and TRBJ2-3): GAGVSQSPRYKVAKRGQDVALRCDPISGHVSLFWYQQALGQGPEFLTYFQNEAQLDKSGLPSDRFFAERPEGSVSTLKIQRTQQEDSAVYLCASIILAGYTDTQYFGPGTRLTVL.

In this sample, this clonotype turned up many times. The V and J genes are TRBV6-2 or TRBV6-3 and TRBJ1-5; D unresolved. Germline lookup yields CDR1 MNHEY and CDR2 SVGEGT. This CDR3 has 16 residues. V lost 2 bases and J 1 base, leaving 12 bases between the germline ends. The CDR3 is CASSYVPGQSNQPQHF. The CDR3 region has the DNA TGTGCCAGCAGTTACGTTCCCGGCCAGAGCAATCAGCCCCAGCATTTT.

The rearrangement uses TRBV14 and TRBJ2-3, with no clear D. CDR1 and CDR2 from the germline V gene are SGHDN and FVKESK. This CDR3 is built from 12 residues. Trimming removed 1 base at V and 8 bases at J, with 7 bases between. The CDR3 reads CASSQGAPTQYF. DNA of the CDR3: TGTGCCAGCAGCCAAGGGGCCCCTACGCAGTATTTT.

This clonotype was recorded at least ten times. This chain connects TRBV28 to TRBJ1-5; the D is unclear. The CDR3 is 15 amino acids. Germline-derived CDR1 and CDR2 are MDHEN and SYDVKM. V was pared by 5 bases and J by 6 bases, with 17 bases between. CDR3 loop: CASSPPGYGSQPQHF. The CDR3 DNA sequence: TGTGCCAGCAGTCCCCCGGGGTATGGGAGTCAGCCCCAGCATTTT.

This clonotype was counted at least ten times. The chain combines TRBV12-3 or TRBV12-4 with TRBJ1-1; TRBD1 matches 7 bases. Trimming cost V 1 base and J 6 bases; bases outside gene matches: 5. The CDR3 covers 14 residues. The CDR3 nucleotides read TGTGCCAGCAGTTTAGGAGGGGGCGCCTCTGAAGCTTTCTTT. Amino acid sequence: CASSLGGGASEAFF.

This clonotype was seen at least ten times. The V and J genes are TRBV5-1 and TRBJ2-3, with a weak D call TRBD1 (6 bases). Looked up from germline, CDR1 is SGHRS and CDR2 is YFSETQ. V shed 0 bases and J shed 1 base, with 21 bases lying between them. This CDR3 comprises 19 residues. The CDR3 reads CASSLALLQGRKGTDTQYF. CDR3 bases: TGCGCCAGCAGCTTGGCCCTACTCCAGGGGCGGAAAGGCACAGATACGCAGTATTTT.

At least ten counts were recorded for this clonotype. This chain links TRBV19 with TRBJ1-1; 7 bases align to TRBD1. The germline V gene encodes CDR1 LNHDA and CDR2 SQIVND (reference sequence). V was pared by 1 base and J by 1 base, with 9 bases of the junction left unmatched. CDR3 size: 17 residues. In DNA, the CDR3 is TGTGCCAGTAGTATAGGGGGACAGATGAAGTCGAACACTGAAGCTTTCTTT. Its translation: CASSIGGQMKSNTEAFF.

This chain links TRBV27 with TRBJ2-1; 9 bases align to TRBD1. With 5 bases clipped from V and 7 bases from J, the junction kept 3 bases outside the gene matches. This CDR3 has 13 amino acids. CDR1 MNHEY and CDR2 SMNVEV come from the germline V gene (reference sequence). The CDR3 sequence is CASSTGGFNEQFF. DNA for the CDR3: TGTGCCAGCAGTACAGGGGGCTTTAATGAGCAGTTCTTC.

This clonotype showed up many times. This sequence joins TRBV28 and TRBJ1-1; D unresolved. There are 14 residues in the CDR3. With 2 bases removed from V and 6 bases from J, the gap between germline ends came to 13 bases. CDR1 is MDHEN, CDR2 SYDVKM, per germline. For the CDR3, the DNA is TGTGCCAGCAGTTTAGGCCCCCATCGGGCTGAAGCTTTCTTT. Amino acid sequence: CASSLGPHRAEAFF.

Ten or more counts support this clonotype. The rearrangement uses TRBV7-9 and TRBJ2-7; perhaps D is TRBD1 or TRBD2 (7 bases each). Germline loops: CDR1 SEHNR, CDR2 FQNEAQ (reference sequence). Trimming took 5 bases from V and 0 from J, leaving 17 bases between them. The CDR3 totals 16 residues. CDR3 in amino acids: CASSGRGQSSSYEQYF. In DNA, the CDR3 is TGTGCCAGCAGCGGGAGGGGACAGAGCAGCTCCTACGAGCAGTACTTC.

This clonotype showed up many times. The chain employs TRBV6-6 and TRBJ2-1; 11 positions match TRBD1. Germline assignment: CDR1 MNHNY and CDR2 SVGAGI (reference sequence). After removal of 5 bases from V and 9 bases from J, the junction contained 9 bases not matched to a gene. The CDR3 sequence is 15 residues long. The CDR3 is CASSPGQGAAIEQFF. The CDR3, as DNA: TGTGCCAGCAGTCCCGGACAGGGGGCGGCCATTGAGCAGTTCTTC.

There are many counts of this clonotype. This chain links TRBV5-1 with TRBJ2-7; the D gene is possibly TRBD1 (5 bases). Germline V gene lookup returns CDR1 SGHRS and CDR2 YFSETQ. The CDR3 sequence is 14 residues long. The V gene lost 2 bases and the J gene lost 2 bases, with 11 bases spanning the gap. The CDR3 sequence: CASSLEGATYEQYF. For the CDR3, the DNA is TGCGCCAGCAGCTTAGAAGGGGCGACCTACGAGCAGTACTTC.

Note on this clonotype: This may be a read error, as it is one base from a much larger clone. This sequence joins TRBV5-1 and TRBJ2-2, with TRBD1 matching 10 bases. This CDR3 has 15 residues. Germline V lookup: CDR1 SGHRS, CDR2 YFSETQ. Trimming removed 4 bases from V and 7 bases from J; junction bases left unmatched: 7. CDR3: CASSQGQGLNGELFF. The CDR3, as DNA: TGCGCCAGCAGCCAGGGACAGGGGCTGAACGGGGAGCTGTTTTTT.

This clonotype was seen many times. The CDR3 coding sequence is TGTGCCAGCTCACCCCTGGGACTAGCTGAACGTTACGAGCAGTACTTC. Its translation: CASSPLGLAERYEQYF. This chain uses TRBV18 with TRBJ2-7; 9 bases are a match to TRBD2. Germline V gene data show CDR1 as KGHSH and CDR2 as LQKENI. With 3 bases clipped from V and 4 bases from J, the junction kept 10 bases outside the gene matches. This CDR3 has 16 residues.